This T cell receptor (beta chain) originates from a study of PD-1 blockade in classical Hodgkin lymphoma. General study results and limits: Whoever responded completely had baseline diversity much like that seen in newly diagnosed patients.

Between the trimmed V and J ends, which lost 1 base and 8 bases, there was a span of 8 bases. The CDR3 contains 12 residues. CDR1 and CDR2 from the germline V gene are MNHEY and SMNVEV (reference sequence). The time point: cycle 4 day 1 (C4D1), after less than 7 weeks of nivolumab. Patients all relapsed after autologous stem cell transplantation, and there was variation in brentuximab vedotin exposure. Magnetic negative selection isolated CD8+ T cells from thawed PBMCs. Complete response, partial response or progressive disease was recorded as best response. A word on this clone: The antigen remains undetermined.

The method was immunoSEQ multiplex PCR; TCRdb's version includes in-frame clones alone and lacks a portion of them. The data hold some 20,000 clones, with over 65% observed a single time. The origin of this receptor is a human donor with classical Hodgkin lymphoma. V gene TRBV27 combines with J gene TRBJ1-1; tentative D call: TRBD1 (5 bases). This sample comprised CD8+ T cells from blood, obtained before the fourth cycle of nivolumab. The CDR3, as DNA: TGTGCCAGCAGTTTATTAGGGGCGGAAGCTTTCTTT. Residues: CASSLLGAEAFF.